The clone carrying this TCR beta chain was detected ten times or more. The data belong to a study of human T cells and chemical hapten exposure. TCRdb re-analysed the RACE reads in MiXCR, keeping a single row per CDR3 protein. The sample records a few hundred thousand distinct CDR3 sequences, 5.5% being singletons. The time point: pre-sensitization, week 0. Treatment indicated: therapeutic diphenylcyclopropenone sensitization with weekly scalp DPC. The CDR3 has 15 residues. The V end lost 6 bases, the J end lost 2 bases, and 14 bases lay between the germline ends. The sample here was whole blood, taken in connection with sensitization to the hapten diphenylcyclopropenone (DPC). The chain carries TRBV12-3 or TRBV12-4 and TRBJ1-5, with a weak D call TRBD1 (6 bases). The sequence derives from a young woman with alopecia areata. Some clones in this sample may be carry-over from other donors' samples. CDR3 in amino acids: CASSLQGGGNQPQHF. The DNA for the CDR3 is TGTGCCAGCAGCCTACAGGGAGGAGGCAATCAGCCCCAGCATTTT.